Listed here is a single T cell receptor beta chain. Its cognate antigen is unknown. The sample comes from a study of T cell responses to AZD1222 COVID-19 vaccine. Data came from immunoSEQ multiplex PCR; TCRdb stores just in-frame clones and leaves some out. The profile shows 150,000 or so clones, 92% of them singletons. General observations from the study: White British donors predominated, females outnumbered males, and clonal diversity was possibly underestimated. Vaccination with two AZD1222 doses was followed by a rise in Spike-specific TCR breadth and depth. Baseline seropositives among AZD1222 recipients totaled only 5 to 7.

The CDR3 has 16 amino acids. V was trimmed by 3 bases and J by 5 bases, leaving 18 bases between them. Germline values: CDR1 SGHTA, CDR2 FQGNSA. The sequences come from peripheral blood, collected on day 0 of AZD1222 vaccination. The TCR originated in an adult in good health. The chain combines TRBV7-2 with TRBJ2-3; weak D call: TRBD1 (5 bases). The CDR3 DNA reads TGTGCCAGCAGCTTGGTCCTGGCTGGGGCGCGAGATACGCAGTATTTT. This translates into CASSLVLAGARDTQYF.